The 19 T cell receptor beta chains given below trace back to one sample, sequenced in a study of T cell responses to AZD1222 COVID-19 vaccine. Here immunoSEQ multiplex PCR was the method, and the copy in TCRdb shows in-frame clones only, minus some. The data hold 110,000 or so clones, with 75% to 90% observed a single time. The sequencing here drew on peripheral blood, taken 28 days after the second AZD1222 dose. The receptor source for this set is an adult who received the AZD1222 COVID-19 vaccine.

V is TRBV15 and J is TRBJ1-1; D not resolved. The CDR3 covers 16 residues. The ends were cut back, 3 bases at V and 1 base at J, with 15 bases in the middle. The V gene's germline CDR1 is LNHNV and CDR2 YYDKDF (reference sequence). CDR3 DNA: TGTGCCACCAGCAGTAGTCGTGGGGAGGGGAACACTGAAGCTTTCTTT. Translating gives CATSSSRGEGNTEAFF.

V is TRBV25-1 and J is TRBJ1-4; TRBD1 might be the D (6 bases). Deletions cut 5 bases from V and 7 bases from J, with 11 bases between. CDR1 is MGHDK and CDR2 is SYGVNS in the germline V gene. This CDR3 spans 13 amino acids. The CDR3 spells CASSPGVREKLFF. The CDR3 DNA reads as TGTGCCAGCAGTCCAGGGGTGCGTGAAAAACTGTTTTTT.

This clone occurred once. This chain connects TRBV12-1 to TRBJ2-7; TRBD1 is taken as the D call from the table, unchecked against the DNA. TRBV12-1 is a pseudogene. The CDR3 is 15 residues long. CDR3 nucleotides: TGTGCCAGCAGCATATCCTCGACAGGGTCCCACGAGCAGTACTTC. The encoded protein is CASSISSTGSHEQYF.

V and J are TRBV5-6 and TRBJ1-5; no clear D. With 5 bases removed from V and 7 bases from J, the gap between germline ends came to 28 bases. CDR3 length: 18 residues. CDR1 and CDR2 (germline): SGHDT, YYEEEE. The CDR3 DNA follows: TGTGCCAGCAGACTAACTGGACGGAACATTTATCTCTTACAGCCCCAGCATTTT. Its translation is CASRLTGRNIYLLQPQHF.

V usage is TRBV14 and J usage is TRBJ2-7, with D tentatively TRBD1 (5 bases). The CDR3 has 15 residues. Trimming cost V 1 base and J 3 bases, with 13 bases left between them. Germline assignment: CDR1 SGHDN and CDR2 FVKESK. In DNA, the CDR3 is TGTGCCAGCAGCCAAGGACCGACAGACTTCTACGAGCAGTACTTC. Translated: CASSQGPTDFYEQYF.

The rearrangement joins TRBV7-8 to TRBJ2-7; TRBD1 matches 7 bases. Germline CDR1 is SGHVS and CDR2 is FQNEAQ. This CDR3 is built from 16 residues. Trimming at V came to 6 bases and at J to 3 bases, leaving 14 bases not matched to a gene. The CDR3 nucleotides read TGTGCCAGCAGTTCTAATAAAGGGGACAGTTACTACGAGCAGTACTTC. Amino acids: CASSSNKGDSYYEQYF.

The chain is built from TRBV2 and TRBJ2-1; D may match TRBD1 or TRBD2 (6 bases each). Trimming cost V 4 bases and J 3 bases, with 13 bases left between them. CDR1 and CDR2 (germline): SNHLY, FYNNEI. The CDR3 loop spans 15 amino acids. CDR3 in amino acids: CASSVGRGGYNEQFF. CDR3 nucleotides: TGTGCCAGCAGTGTCGGCAGGGGAGGCTACAATGAGCAGTTCTTC.

The chain carries TRBV19 and TRBJ1-2; D ambiguous. Germline V gene lookup returns CDR1 LNHDA and CDR2 SQIVND (reference sequence). CDR3 length equals 14 residues. Between the trimmed V and J ends, which lost 6 bases and 2 bases, there was a span of 13 bases. CDR3 protein: CASSSVYWNYGYTF. CDR3 in DNA: TGTGCCAGTAGCTCAGTTTATTGGAACTATGGCTACACCTTC.

The J gene is TRBJ2-2, the V gene TRBV7-9; D may be TRBD2 (5 bases). The CDR3 contains 14 residues. Germline CDR1 SEHNR, CDR2 FQNEAQ (reference sequence). Trimming took 10 bases from V and 0 from J, leaving 12 bases between them. CDR3 amino acids: CANHPGTNTGELFF. The CDR3 nucleotides are TGTGCCAACCACCCGGGGACGAACACCGGGGAGCTGTTTTTT.

As concerns this clone: This specimen includes other DNA sequences encoding the same CDR3. The rearrangement joins TRBV28 to TRBJ1-2, with 12 bases lining up with TRBD1. CDR1 is MDHEN and CDR2 is SYDVKM in the germline V gene. The trim removed 3 bases at V and 5 bases at J, leaving 4 bases unmatched. CDR3 length: 15 residues. This chain's CDR3 is CASSLGQGARYGYTF. The CDR3 DNA sequence: TGTGCCAGCAGTTTGGGACAGGGGGCGCGGTATGGCTACACCTTC.

V and J are TRBV18 and TRBJ2-2; tentative D call: TRBD2 (6 bases). CDR3 size: 16 residues. CDR1 is KGHSH and CDR2 is LQKENI in the germline V gene. The ends were cut back, 5 bases at V and 4 bases at J, with 17 bases in the middle. The CDR3 DNA is TGTGCCAGCTCATCGGACGTACGGGGAGGCACCGGGGAGCTGTTTTTT. Translation: CASSSDVRGGTGELFF.

V usage is TRBV18 and J usage is TRBJ2-1; 16 bases match TRBD2. Germline-derived CDR1 and CDR2 are KGHSH and LQKENI. This CDR3 contains 15 residues. Germline trimming cut 3 bases from V and 9 bases from J; bases unmatched to any gene: 2. The CDR3 is CASSPGLAGGGEQFF. The DNA for the CDR3 is TGTGCCAGCTCACCGGGACTAGCGGGAGGGGGTGAGCAGTTCTTC. The variable domain in full, with the rest retrieved from reference TRBV18 and TRBJ2-1, is NAGVMQNPRHLVRRRGQEARLRCSPMKGHSHVYWYRQLPEEGLKFMVYLQKENIIDESGMPKERFSAEFPKEGPSILRIQQVVRGDSAAYFCASSPGLAGGGEQFFGPGTRLTVL.

The rearrangement joins TRBV27 to TRBJ1-1; a possible D gene is TRBD1 (6 bases). CDR1 MNHEY and CDR2 SMNVEV come from the germline V gene (reference sequence). V dropped 3 bases and J dropped 8 bases, with 10 bases sitting between them. The CDR3 loop spans 12 amino acids. This CDR3 reads CASSLGGREAFF. In DNA form, the CDR3 reads TGTGCCAGCAGTTTGGGGGGCAGGGAAGCTTTCTTT.

CDR3 sequence reads: CASSDPVHEQYF. The CDR3 DNA reads as TGTGCCAGCAGCGATCCGGTCCACGAGCAGTACTTC. The rearrangement joins TRBV13 to TRBJ2-7; D uncertain. V lost 5 bases, J lost 5 bases, and 10 bases lay in between. The CDR3 spans 12 residues. CDR1 and CDR2 from the germline V gene are PRHDT and FYEKMQ (reference sequence).

The chain uses TRBV7-3 and TRBJ2-5; D is unclear. Germline loops: CDR1 SGHTA, CDR2 FQGTGA. V dropped 5 bases and J dropped 2 bases, with 12 bases sitting between them. CDR3 length: 14 residues. CDR3 DNA sequence: TGTGCCAGCAGCCCCTTTGGAGCACAAGAGACCCAGTACTTC. It translates to CASSPFGAQETQYF.

The chain employs TRBV3-1 (or the pseudogene TRBV3-2) and TRBJ2-1; a weak D match, TRBD2 (6 bases). V dropped 4 bases and J dropped 4 bases, with 17 bases sitting between them. Per the germline V gene, CDR1 is LGHDT and CDR2 is YNNKEL (reference sequence). This CDR3 contains 16 residues. The CDR3 spells CASSRIRGAGYNEQFF. CDR3 DNA sequence: TGTGCCAGCAGCCGAATCCGCGGGGCCGGGTACAATGAGCAGTTCTTC.

This chain joins TRBV15 and TRBJ1-5; no firm D call. Per the germline V gene, CDR1 is LNHNV and CDR2 is YYDKDF (reference sequence). The CDR3 extends over 15 amino acids. V was cut by 1 base and J by 5 bases, with 12 bases left in between. In nucleotides, the CDR3 is TGTGCCACCAGCAGAGTAATACTGGTCGATCAGCCCCAGCATTTT. This gives the protein CATSRVILVDQPQHF. Using reference TRBV15 and TRBJ1-5 for the parts outside the CDR3, the full variable domain is DAMVIQNPRYQVTQFGKPVTLSCSQTLNHNVMYWYQQKSSQAPKLLFHYYDKDFNNEADTPDNFQSRRPNTSFCFLDIRSPGLGDTAMYLCATSRVILVDQPQHFGDGTRLSIL.

This chain links TRBV19 with TRBJ2-7, with TRBD2 matching over 11 bases. Per the germline V gene, CDR1 is LNHDA and CDR2 is SQIVND (reference sequence). The junction had 6 bases not matched to a gene; V was cut back by 10 bases and J by 4 bases. The CDR3 sequence is 13 residues long. CDR3 sequence (DNA): TGTGCCACCTCGGGACTAGCGGATTACGAGCAGTACTTC. As protein: CATSGLADYEQYF.

V gene TRBV7-9 combines with J gene TRBJ1-5; TRBD1 might be the D (5 bases). The V end was cut by 5 bases, the J end by 4 bases, with 12 bases between. Germline V gene data show CDR1 as SEHNR and CDR2 as FQNEAQ (reference sequence). The CDR3 sequence is 14 residues long. CDR3 amino acids: CASSPRQTNQPQHF. In DNA, the CDR3 is TGTGCCAGCAGCCCTCGACAGACGAATCAGCCCCAGCATTTT.